One sample yielded the 4 T cell receptor beta chains listed below, sequenced in a study of patients and donors after allogeneic stem cell transplantation. TCRdb fed the RT-PCR reads into MiXCR, producing one record per CDR3 protein. Of roughly 880,000 distinct CDR3 sequences listed, approximately 19% are singletons. The sample was blood, either unsorted or a sorted T cell fraction (not recorded which). Every receptor here comes from a human donor who was either an allogeneic HSCT recipient or a stem cell or donor lymphocyte infusion donor (not recorded which). It is not recorded whose cells these are; they may come from a transplant donor.

This clonotype has a handful of counts. This chain connects TRBV7-9 to TRBJ1-2, with D possibly matching TRBD1 (5 bases). Between the trimmed V and J ends, which lost 1 base and 7 bases, there was a span of 16 bases. The germline CDR1 and CDR2 sequences are SEHNR and FQNEAQ (reference sequence). This CDR3 comprises 15 residues. The CDR3, as DNA: TGTGCCAGCAGCTTAGTTAGGGGTCCACTCCCTGGCTACACCTTC. Protein product: CASSLVRGPLPGYTF.

The chain recombines TRBV5-1 with TRBJ2-2; 10 nucleotides agree with TRBD1. The CDR3 has 16 residues. The germline gives CDR1 SGHRS, CDR2 YFSETQ. Trimming cost V 4 bases and J 0 bases; bases outside gene matches: 3. The CDR3 nucleotides read TGCGCCAGCAGCATTGGACAGGGGGCGAACACCGGGGAGCTGTTTTTT. Protein product: CASSIGQGANTGELFF.

The rearrangement uses TRBV24-1 and TRBJ2-2; tentatively, D is TRBD1 (6 bases). The CDR3 has 15 amino acids. Germline V lookup: CDR1 KGHDR, CDR2 SFDVKD. V was shortened by 6 bases and J by 2 bases, with 12 bases between the two germline ends. The chain's CDR3 is CATSTRTANTGELFF. DNA for the CDR3: TGTGCCACCAGTACTAGGACAGCAAACACCGGGGAGCTGTTTTTT.

This clonotype was counted at least ten times. The chain recombines TRBV12-3 or TRBV12-4 with TRBJ2-7; either TRBD1 or TRBD2 may supply D (7 bases each). This CDR3 is built from 13 residues. V lost 5 bases and J lost 6, with 14 bases in between. The CDR3 DNA reads TGTGCCAGCAGTAGTACAGGGGAGGGCGAGCAGTACTTC. Translating gives CASSSTGEGEQYF.